Sequencing of this TCR beta chain was carried out in a study of T cell responses to AZD1222 COVID-19 vaccine. On this clone itself: What it binds is not known.

Study-level points and caveats: The donor cohort was predominantly white British with a female majority, and clonal diversity may have been underestimated. Across spike, vaccine-associated CD4 TCRs were found, dominant at 160-218 and 743-854. The study identified only five or six AZD1222 recipients as seropositive at baseline.

The germline gives CDR1 SGHNT, CDR2 YENEEA. V dropped 5 bases and J dropped 0 bases, with 17 bases sitting between them. This CDR3 is built from 17 residues. Repertoires were generated with immunoSEQ multiplex PCR, while TCRdb's copy carries only in-frame clones and drops some. The sample holds approximately 110,000 clones, about 85% seen once. The material was peripheral blood, obtained 28 days after the second AZD1222 dose. The receptor's source is an adult who received the AZD1222 COVID-19 vaccine. The rearrangement joins TRBV11-3 to TRBJ1-5; D call uncertain. The DNA for the CDR3 is TGTGCCAGCAGCCACCGGCGGGGTCCCACTAGCAATCAGCCCCAGCATTTT. Residues: CASSHRRGPTSNQPQHF.